Listed below are T cell receptor beta chains from one sample, sequenced in a study of T-cell reconstitution after alpha-beta-depleted transplantation in children. TCRdb recomputed calls from the PCR reads with MiXCR, one row per CDR3 protein. The table shows over 550,000 distinct CDR3 sequences, with 10% to 13% occurring only once. The specimen comprised PBMCs from the stem cell graft donor, sampled from the stem cell graft. These receptor sequences come from a human donor who donated a stem cell graft to a child with acute myeloid leukemia. Both conserved end residues are part of each CDR3. A D gene is named only where the DNA matches it firmly. Clone size appears in some rows only: once, few, many, or a class for an expanded clone.

cdr3_length: 15
v_call: TRBV12-3/TRBV12-4
clone_size: .
j_call: TRBJ1-4
d_call: .
cdr3_aa: CASSFGGHANEKLFF
cdr3_nt: TGTGCCAGCAGTTTTGGGGGACACGCTAATGAAAAACTGTTTTTT

cdr3_length: 14
v_call: TRBV3-1
clone_size: few
j_call: TRBJ2-7
d_call: .
cdr3_aa: CASSQDNRGYEQYF
cdr3_nt: TGTGCCAGCAGCCAAGATAACCGGGGCTACGAGCAGTACTTC

cdr3_length: 17
v_call: TRBV7-3
clone_size: few
j_call: TRBJ1-1
d_call: TRBD1
cdr3_aa: CASSLAPGQASGTEAFF
cdr3_nt: TGTGCCAGCAGCTTAGCCCCGGGACAGGCCAGTGGCACTGAAGCTTTCTTT

cdr3_length: 14
v_call: TRBV12-3/TRBV12-4
clone_size: many
j_call: TRBJ1-2
d_call: TRBD1
cdr3_aa: CASSLTGVYGGYTF
cdr3_nt: TGTGCCAGCAGTCTTACAGGGGTCTATGGTGGCTACACCTTC

cdr3_length: 15
v_call: TRBV11-2
clone_size: many
j_call: TRBJ1-1
d_call: .
cdr3_aa: CASSQEAGVNTEAFF
cdr3_nt: TGTGCCAGCAGCCAAGAAGCAGGGGTTAACACTGAAGCTTTCTTT

cdr3_length: 16
v_call: TRBV5-1
clone_size: .
j_call: TRBJ2-5
d_call: .
cdr3_aa: CASSLEGSVYQETQYF
cdr3_nt: TGCGCCAGCAGCTTGGAGGGTAGCGTCTACCAAGAGACCCAGTACTTC

cdr3_length: 13
v_call: TRBV20-1
clone_size: .
j_call: TRBJ2-7
d_call: .
cdr3_aa: CSAVSADTYEQYF
cdr3_nt: TGCAGTGCTGTATCTGCCGACACCTACGAGCAGTACTTC

cdr3_length: 16
v_call: TRBV20-1
clone_size: few
j_call: TRBJ2-4
d_call: .
cdr3_aa: CSAREKGWTNKNIQYF
cdr3_nt: TGCAGTGCTAGAGAGAAAGGATGGACCAACAAAAACATTCAGTACTTC

cdr3_length: 15
v_call: TRBV7-9
clone_size: .
j_call: TRBJ2-7
d_call: .
cdr3_aa: CASSLGTFLSYEQYF
cdr3_nt: TGTGCCAGCAGCTTAGGGACATTTCTCTCCTACGAGCAGTACTTC

cdr3_length: 14
v_call: TRBV6-5
clone_size: .
j_call: TRBJ2-1
d_call: TRBD1
cdr3_aa: CASSSSDRVLEQFF
cdr3_nt: TGTGCCAGCAGTTCCTCTGACAGGGTACTAGAGCAGTTCTTC

cdr3_length: 17
v_call: TRBV5-6
clone_size: many
j_call: TRBJ1-3
d_call: .
cdr3_aa: CASSLPGGSSSGNTIYF
cdr3_nt: TGTGCCAGCAGCCTGCCGGGGGGGTCCAGCTCTGGAAACACCATATATTTT

cdr3_length: 16
v_call: TRBV2
clone_size: .
j_call: TRBJ2-7
d_call: TRBD2
cdr3_aa: CASRPRTSGTFYEQYF
cdr3_nt: TGTGCCAGCAGACCTCGGACTAGCGGGACGTTCTACGAGCAGTACTTC

cdr3_length: 14
v_call: TRBV29-1
clone_size: many
j_call: TRBJ2-1
d_call: TRBD2
cdr3_aa: CSAGLAGVSDEQFF
cdr3_nt: TGCAGCGCCGGGCTAGCGGGAGTTTCCGATGAGCAGTTCTTC

cdr3_length: 17
v_call: TRBV12-3/TRBV12-4
clone_size: .
j_call: TRBJ1-6
d_call: TRBD1
cdr3_aa: CASSYQSGGSSNSPLHF
cdr3_nt: TGTGCCAGCAGCTACCAGTCAGGGGGTTCATCGAATTCACCCCTCCACTTT

cdr3_length: 13
v_call: TRBV20-1
clone_size: .
j_call: TRBJ1-5
d_call: TRBD1
cdr3_aa: CSVQGEQSQPQHF
cdr3_nt: TGCAGTGTACAGGGGGAACAGTCTCAGCCCCAGCATTTT

cdr3_length: 12
v_call: TRBV29-1
clone_size: few
j_call: TRBJ2-7
d_call: TRBD1
cdr3_aa: CSVAPTGSEQYF
cdr3_nt: TGCAGCGTTGCCCCGACAGGGAGCGAGCAGTACTTC

cdr3_length: 11
v_call: TRBV6-1
clone_size: many
j_call: TRBJ1-5
d_call: .
cdr3_aa: CASSSHQPQHF
cdr3_nt: TGTGCCAGCAGTTCTCATCAGCCCCAGCATTTT

cdr3_length: 13
v_call: TRBV27
clone_size: few
j_call: TRBJ2-7
d_call: TRBD1
cdr3_aa: CASRPQGRYEQYF
cdr3_nt: TGTGCCAGCAGGCCACAGGGGCGCTACGAGCAGTACTTC

cdr3_length: 16
v_call: TRBV7-9
clone_size: many
j_call: TRBJ2-1
d_call: .
cdr3_aa: CASSLSPSRDYNEQFF
cdr3_nt: TGTGCCAGCAGCCTATCTCCTAGTCGGGACTACAATGAGCAGTTCTTC

cdr3_length: 13
v_call: TRBV19
clone_size: many
j_call: TRBJ2-3
d_call: .
cdr3_aa: CASCFTVADTQYF
cdr3_nt: TGTGCCAGTTGTTTTACAGTGGCAGATACGCAGTATTTT

cdr3_length: 14
v_call: TRBV7-2
clone_size: .
j_call: TRBJ2-1
d_call: TRBD2
cdr3_aa: CASSPGTRGNEQFF
cdr3_nt: TGTGCCAGCAGCCCCGGGACTAGGGGCAATGAGCAGTTCTTC

cdr3_length: 11
v_call: TRBV20-1
clone_size: few
j_call: TRBJ2-1
d_call: TRBD1
cdr3_aa: CSGQGNNEQFF
cdr3_nt: TGCAGTGGACAGGGAAACAATGAGCAGTTCTTC

cdr3_length: 15
v_call: TRBV4-2
clone_size: .
j_call: TRBJ2-2
d_call: TRBD2
cdr3_aa: CASSHNSGSTGELFF
cdr3_nt: TGTGCCAGCAGCCATAACAGCGGGAGCACCGGGGAGCTGTTTTTT

cdr3_length: 16
v_call: TRBV6-2/TRBV6-3
clone_size: few
j_call: TRBJ2-1
d_call: .
cdr3_aa: CASRTDRSSSYNEQFF
cdr3_nt: TGTGCCAGCAGGACCGACAGGTCGAGCTCCTACAATGAGCAGTTCTTC

cdr3_length: 13
v_call: TRBV4-3
clone_size: .
j_call: TRBJ1-3
d_call: .
cdr3_aa: CASSQTTGNTIYF
cdr3_nt: TGCGCCAGCAGCCAGACAACTGGAAACACCATATATTTT

cdr3_length: 12
v_call: TRBV12-3/TRBV12-4
clone_size: .
j_call: TRBJ2-2
d_call: .
cdr3_aa: CASPGLTGELFF
cdr3_nt: TGTGCCAGCCCCGGTCTCACCGGGGAGCTGTTTTTT

cdr3_length: 15
v_call: TRBV29-1
clone_size: many
j_call: TRBJ2-3
d_call: .
cdr3_aa: CSVDQAQRGTDTQYF
cdr3_nt: TGCAGCGTTGATCAGGCCCAAAGGGGCACAGATACGCAGTATTTT

cdr3_length: 14
v_call: TRBV20-1
clone_size: many
j_call: TRBJ2-7
d_call: TRBD2
cdr3_aa: CSARILADSYEQYF
cdr3_nt: TGCAGTGCTAGAATACTAGCGGACTCCTACGAGCAGTACTTC

cdr3_length: 16
v_call: TRBV27
clone_size: .
j_call: TRBJ2-1
d_call: TRBD1
cdr3_aa: CASSTLGTGALNEQFF
cdr3_nt: TGTGCCAGCAGTACTTTGGGGACAGGGGCGTTGAATGAGCAGTTCTTC

cdr3_length: 14
v_call: TRBV4-2
clone_size: .
j_call: TRBJ2-5
d_call: .
cdr3_aa: CASSQDQYSRTQYF
cdr3_nt: TGTGCCAGCAGCCAAGATCAATATTCGCGTACCCAGTACTTC

cdr3_length: 13
v_call: TRBV29-1
clone_size: .
j_call: TRBJ2-1
d_call: .
cdr3_aa: CSVEDRGGYEQFF
cdr3_nt: TGCAGCGTTGAAGATAGGGGGGGCTATGAGCAGTTCTTC

cdr3_length: 12
v_call: TRBV12-3/TRBV12-4
clone_size: many
j_call: TRBJ2-7
d_call: .
cdr3_aa: CASSFPRREQYF
cdr3_nt: TGTGCCAGCAGCTTCCCCAGGCGCGAGCAGTACTTC

cdr3_length: 12
v_call: TRBV5-1
clone_size: .
j_call: TRBJ2-7
d_call: .
cdr3_aa: CASSYNRVEQYF
cdr3_nt: TGCGCCAGCAGCTATAACAGGGTTGAGCAGTACTTC

cdr3_length: 16
v_call: TRBV6-2/TRBV6-3
clone_size: .
j_call: TRBJ2-3
d_call: .
cdr3_aa: CASSKLEEPSTDTQYF
cdr3_nt: TGTGCCAGCAGTAAACTAGAGGAGCCTAGCACAGATACGCAGTATTTT

cdr3_length: 16
v_call: TRBV4-2
clone_size: .
j_call: TRBJ2-3
d_call: .
cdr3_aa: CASSLDSTGSTDTQYF
cdr3_nt: TGTGCCAGCAGCCTAGATTCGACAGGATCCACAGATACGCAGTATTTT